This T cell receptor (beta chain) is from a study of shared clonotypes between healthy human individuals. Investigators spread the genomic DNA of each subset evenly over several immunoSEQ plates. Using roughly 180 ng DNA, approximately 30,000 T cell genomes, the sorted-subset replicate PCRs were run. Methods used by the authors: Because ImmunoSEQ provided only junction sequences with no quality scores, the filtering differed. Here immunoSEQ multiplex PCR was the method, and the copy in TCRdb shows in-frame clones only, minus some. V, J and clone size derive from that table, while D and trimming were established from the DNA sequence. This sample has some 2,400,000 clones; approximately 94% occur once, and the top ten carry 0.1% to 0.15%. V gave up 4 bases and J gave up 2 bases; unmatched junction bases: 3. Germline V lookup: CDR1 SGHRS, CDR2 YFSETQ. The length of the CDR3 is 15 residues.

Sequencing used naive CD4+ T cells sorted from blood. Indicated subset: CD45RA+ positively selected. The chain couples TRBV5-1 to TRBJ1-5; 10 bases fit TRBD1. This clonotype originated in a man in his late teens or twenties in good health. The CDR3 DNA reads TGCGCCAGCAGCCGGGGGACAGGGGGCAATCAGCCCCAGCATTTT. This gives the protein CASSRGTGGNQPQHF.